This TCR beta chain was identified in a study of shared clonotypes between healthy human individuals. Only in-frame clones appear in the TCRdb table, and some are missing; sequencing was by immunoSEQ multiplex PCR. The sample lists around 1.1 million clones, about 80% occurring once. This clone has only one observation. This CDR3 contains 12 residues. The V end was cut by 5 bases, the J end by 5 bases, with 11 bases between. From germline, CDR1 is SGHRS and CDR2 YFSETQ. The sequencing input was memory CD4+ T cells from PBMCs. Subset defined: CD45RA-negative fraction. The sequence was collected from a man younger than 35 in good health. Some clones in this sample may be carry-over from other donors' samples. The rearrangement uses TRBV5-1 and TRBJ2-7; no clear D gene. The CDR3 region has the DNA TGCGCCAGCAGGTCCAATTTTAACGAGCAGTACTTC. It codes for CASRSNFNEQYF.